This TCR beta chain derives from a study of neurological immune-mediated disorders. At the level of the study: Of the multiple sclerosis patients, roughly 35 in total, roughly 31 were relapsing-remitting and 3 were secondary progressive.

V was clipped by 2 bases and J by 4 bases, with 6 bases between them. Germline CDR1 is KGHSH and CDR2 is LQKENI. The CDR3 has 12 residues. 5'RACE generated cDNA with 10-nucleotide random UMIs. In TCRdb, the 5' RACE reads were re-called with MiXCR into one record per CDR3 protein. The sample has tens of thousands of distinct CDR3 sequences; 4% to 6% are singletons. The genes are TRBV18 and TRBJ2-7; D is unresolved. The TCR sequence derives from a man younger than 30 with multiple sclerosis. What was sequenced was PBMCs. CDR3 residues: CASSPMGYEQYF. The CDR3 DNA is TGTGCCAGCTCACCAATGGGTTACGAGCAGTACTTC.